Listed below are T cell receptor beta chains from one sample, sequenced in a study of neurological immune-mediated disorders. TCRdb re-called the 5' RACE reads through MiXCR, storing one row per CDR3 protein. This sample has 70,000 or so distinct CDR3 sequences; about 3% occur once, and the top ten carry 5.2%. Sequenced: PBMCs. The receptors were gathered from a woman in her forties or fifties with multiple sclerosis. CDR3s include the opening cysteine and the closing phenylalanine or tryptophan. D genes are given only for firm matches. Size is omitted from some rows. Given values are once, few, many or a class for expanded clones.

V gene	clone size	J gene	D gene	CDR3 protein	CDR3 DNA
TRBV5-1	many	TRBJ2-5	.	CASSLAQVRDETQYF	TGCGCCAGCAGCTTGGCCCAGGTTCGGGACGAGACCCAGTACTTC
TRBV5-5	many	TRBJ2-4	TRBD2	CASSQTSGSVSGNIQYF	TGTGCCAGCAGCCAGACTAGCGGGAGTGTATCAGGGAACATTCAGTACTTC
TRBV5-1	many	TRBJ2-3	.	CASSPAGHTDTQYF	TGCGCCAGCAGCCCCGCAGGGCACACAGATACGCAGTATTTT
TRBV11-2	.	TRBJ2-2	.	CASSTGAGELFF	TGTGCCAGCAGCACCGGGGCCGGGGAGCTGTTTTTT
TRBV28	many	TRBJ1-5	TRBD1	CAIPGGVNQPQHF	TGTGCCATCCCAGGGGGAGTCAATCAGCCCCAGCATTTT
TRBV5-1	medium-sized	TRBJ2-5	.	CASSLNSGQETQYF	TGCGCCAGCAGCCTGAACAGCGGTCAAGAGACCCAGTACTTC
TRBV6-2/TRBV6-3	.	TRBJ2-2	.	CASSILAGSGELFF	TGTGCCAGCAGTATACTAGCTGGTTCCGGGGAGCTGTTTTTT
TRBV3-1	many	TRBJ2-3	TRBD2	CASSPTSGSIRGDTQYF	TGTGCCAGCAGCCCGACTAGCGGGTCGATTCGTGGAGATACGCAGTATTTT
TRBV5-5	many	TRBJ2-1	TRBD2	CASSGSLAGAYNEQFF	TGTGCCAGCAGCGGGTCACTAGCGGGAGCTTACAATGAGCAGTTCTTC
TRBV6-2/TRBV6-3	many	TRBJ1-5	.	CASSYPGGPEPQHF	TGTGCCAGCAGTTACCCCGGGGGCCCGGAGCCCCAGCATTTT
TRBV15	many	TRBJ1-2	.	CATSRDKGTILGSF	TGTGCCACCAGCAGAGATAAAGGGACAATCCTGGGCTCCTTC
TRBV20-1	many	TRBJ2-2	TRBD1	CSARPWDRGDTGELFF	TGCAGTGCTAGACCCTGGGACAGGGGAGACACCGGGGAGCTGTTTTTT
TRBV5-1	many	TRBJ2-1	TRBD1	CASRPGQAYNEQFF	TGCGCCAGCAGACCCGGACAGGCCTACAATGAGCAGTTCTTC
TRBV5-1	many	TRBJ2-7	TRBD2	CASTGGAEQYF	TGCGCCAGCACGGGGGGGGCCGAGCAGTACTTC
TRBV7-2	many	TRBJ1-6	.	CASSVKVGPNSPLHF	TGTGCCAGCAGCGTCAAAGTGGGGCCGAATTCACCCCTCCACTTT
TRBV20-1	.	TRBJ1-4	TRBD1	CSAMDRGRNEKLFF	TGCAGTGCTATGGACAGGGGGCGGAATGAAAAACTGTTTTTT
TRBV19	many	TRBJ2-1	TRBD1	CATRQGFVNEQFF	TGTGCCACCAGACAGGGGTTTGTCAATGAGCAGTTCTTC
TRBV5-1	many	TRBJ1-2	TRBD1	CASSSAGQVYGYTF	TGCGCCAGCAGTTCCGCGGGACAGGTCTATGGCTACACCTTC
TRBV20-1	many	TRBJ2-7	.	CSARDGGTYEQYF	TGCAGTGCTAGAGATGGGGGGACCTACGAGCAGTACTTC
TRBV29-1	many	TRBJ2-3	.	CSALPTDTQYF	TGCAGCGCACTACCCACAGATACGCAGTATTTT
TRBV7-6	many	TRBJ2-1	TRBD2	CASSPDPGPRGEQFF	TGTGCCAGCAGCCCGGATCCGGGACCGCGGGGGGAGCAGTTCTTC
TRBV25-1	many	TRBJ1-1	.	CASSEDLAGDITEAFF	TGTGCCAGCAGTGAAGACCTCGCAGGGGATATCACTGAAGCTTTCTTT
TRBV6-2/TRBV6-3	many	TRBJ2-3	.	CASSLRSNTQYF	TGTGCCAGCAGTTTGAGATCTAATACGCAGTATTTT
TRBV12-3/TRBV12-4	many	TRBJ1-5	.	CASSLRASNQPQHF	TGTGCCAGCAGTTTACGCGCGAGCAATCAGCCCCAGCATTTT
TRBV7-2	many	TRBJ2-1	.	CASRRGQEGDEQFF	TGTGCCAGCAGACGAGGACAGGAGGGCGATGAGCAGTTCTTC
TRBV20-1	many	TRBJ1-2	.	CSARDRRTSLPPNYGYTF	TGCAGTGCTAGAGACCGGAGAACTTCTCTTCCCCCTAACTATGGCTACACCTTC
TRBV20-1	few	TRBJ2-3	TRBD2	CSTDTGLATDTQYF	TGCAGTACCGACACGGGACTAGCGACAGATACGCAGTATTTT
TRBV12-3/TRBV12-4	many	TRBJ1-6	.	CASNPAGGSPLHF	TGTGCCAGCAACCCCGCCGGGGGATCACCCCTCCACTTT
TRBV6-2/TRBV6-3	many	TRBJ1-2	.	CASLPGTAAYGYTF	TGTGCCAGCCTACCTGGGACGGCGGCCTATGGCTACACCTTC
TRBV5-1	many	TRBJ1-2	.	CASSLGARNYGYTF	TGCGCCAGCAGCTTGGGGGCAAGAAACTATGGCTACACCTTC
TRBV5-1	many	TRBJ2-1	.	CASSVTLRGSYNEQFF	TGCGCCAGCAGCGTGACCCTTCGGGGTTCCTACAATGAGCAGTTCTTC
TRBV5-1	many	TRBJ2-3	TRBD2	CASSPRPGSGRAADTQYF	TGCGCCAGCAGTCCTCGCCCGGGGAGCGGGAGGGCCGCAGATACGCAGTATTTT
TRBV3-1	many	TRBJ2-7	TRBD1	CASSRVPGQGYEQYF	TGTGCCAGCAGCCGGGTCCCGGGACAGGGTTACGAGCAGTACTTC
TRBV20-1	many	TRBJ2-5	.	CSARDMVVKTQYF	TGCAGTGCTAGAGATATGGTAGTAAAGACCCAGTACTTC
TRBV20-1	many	TRBJ2-5	TRBD1	CSANRRGETQYF	TGCAGTGCTAACCGCAGGGGGGAGACCCAGTACTTC
TRBV7-2	many	TRBJ1-2	.	CASSLDPGNYGYTF	TGTGCCAGCAGCTTAGATCCAGGGAACTATGGCTACACCTTC
TRBV10-3	many	TRBJ2-5	.	CAISDIETQYF	TGTGCCATCAGTGACATAGAGACCCAGTACTTC
TRBV5-1	many	TRBJ2-1	.	CASSLTGTRRVSEQFF	TGCGCCAGCAGCTTAACCGGGACCAGACGTGTTAGTGAGCAGTTCTTC
TRBV20-1	many	TRBJ2-1	.	CSKQVYNEQFF	TGCAGCAAACAGGTCTACAATGAGCAGTTCTTC
TRBV7-2	many	TRBJ2-1	.	CASSLVRNNEQFF	TGTGCCAGCAGCTTAGTACGAAACAATGAGCAGTTCTTC
TRBV3-2	many	TRBJ2-2	.	CASSHTGELFF	TGTGCCAGCAGCCACACCGGGGAGCTGTTTTTT
TRBV6-1	many	TRBJ1-5	.	CASTRQTSNQPQHF	TGTGCCAGCACGCGACAGACTAGCAATCAGCCCCAGCATTTT
TRBV7-2	many	TRBJ1-2	.	CASSRGGRGSYGYTF	TGTGCCAGCAGCCGTGGGGGGAGGGGGAGCTATGGCTACACCTTC
TRBV20-1	medium-sized	TRBJ2-2	TRBD1	CSAPGQANTGELFF	TGCAGTGCTCCCGGACAGGCGAACACCGGGGAGCTGTTTTTT
TRBV6-2/TRBV6-3	many	TRBJ2-1	TRBD2	CASSYSGSGYNEQFF	TGTGCCAGCAGTTACAGCGGGAGTGGCTACAATGAGCAGTTCTTC
TRBV5-1	many	TRBJ1-1	.	CASSLRWGENTEAFF	TGCGCCAGCAGCTTGAGATGGGGAGAAAACACTGAAGCTTTCTTT
TRBV20-1	many	TRBJ2-2	TRBD2	CSARPSGLADTGELFF	TGCAGTGCTAGACCGTCTGGACTAGCGGACACCGGGGAGCTGTTTTTT
TRBV7-2	many	TRBJ2-7	.	CASSASGGVAVSYEQYF	TGTGCCAGCAGCGCCTCGGGTGGGGTCGCCGTATCCTACGAGCAGTACTTC
TRBV15	many	TRBJ2-1	.	CATSTLQGVVPEQFF	TGTGCCACCAGCACCTTACAGGGAGTGGTGCCTGAGCAGTTCTTC
TRBV12-3/TRBV12-4	many	TRBJ2-2	.	CASSSPGAANTGELFF	TGTGCCAGCAGTTCCCCGGGGGCTGCGAACACCGGGGAGCTGTTTTTT
TRBV20-1	many	TRBJ2-7	TRBD2	CSARGFGTSGNTYEQYF	TGCAGTGCTAGAGGCTTCGGGACTAGCGGAAATACCTACGAGCAGTACTTC
TRBV3-1	many	TRBJ2-1	.	CASSRGLSYNEQFF	TGTGCCAGTTCCCGGGGCTTATCCTACAATGAGCAGTTCTTC
TRBV7-2	many	TRBJ2-5	TRBD1	CASSILSGGETQYF	TGTGCCAGCAGCATCCTGTCAGGGGGAGAGACCCAGTACTTC
TRBV5-1	many	TRBJ1-4	.	CASRGGPNEKLFF	TGCGCCAGCAGAGGTGGACCTAATGAAAAACTGTTTTTT
TRBV2	many	TRBJ2-2	.	CASVLAAGELFF	TGTGCCAGCGTCCTAGCAGCCGGGGAGCTGTTTTTT
TRBV3-1	many	TRBJ1-4	.	CASSQGFRGAFEKLFF	TGTGCCAGCAGCCAAGGTTTTAGGGGCGCCTTTGAAAAACTGTTTTTT
TRBV12-3/TRBV12-4	many	TRBJ1-1	.	CASSLQVNTEAFF	TGTGCCAGCAGTTTACAGGTGAACACTGAAGCTTTCTTT